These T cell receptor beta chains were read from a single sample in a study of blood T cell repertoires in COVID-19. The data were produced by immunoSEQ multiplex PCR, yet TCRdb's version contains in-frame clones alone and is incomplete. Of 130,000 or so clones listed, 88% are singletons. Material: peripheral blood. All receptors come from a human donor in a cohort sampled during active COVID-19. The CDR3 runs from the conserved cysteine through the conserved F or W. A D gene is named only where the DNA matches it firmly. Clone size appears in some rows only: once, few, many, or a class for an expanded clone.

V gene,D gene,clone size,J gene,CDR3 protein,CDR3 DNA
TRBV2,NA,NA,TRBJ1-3,CASSGRVAGNTIYF,TGTGCCAGCAGTGGCAGGGTTGCTGGAAACACCATATATTTT
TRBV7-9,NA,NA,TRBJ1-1,CASSLEQGNTEAFF,TGTGCCAGCAGCTTAGAACAGGGGAACACTGAAGCTTTCTTT
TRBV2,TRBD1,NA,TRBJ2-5,CASNTGTGRETQYF,TGTGCCAGCAACACCGGGACAGGGAGGGAGACCCAGTACTTC
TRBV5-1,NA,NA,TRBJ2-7,CASSLVAARSSYEQYF,TGCGCCAGCAGCTTGGTGGCAGCTAGAAGCTCCTACGAGCAGTACTTC
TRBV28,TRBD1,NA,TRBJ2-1,CASSLQGARYNEQFF,TGTGCCAGCAGTTTACAGGGGGCGCGTTACAATGAGCAGTTCTTC
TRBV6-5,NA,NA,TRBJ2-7,CASQSREAYEQYF,TGTGCCAGCCAGAGTCGCGAGGCCTACGAGCAGTACTTC
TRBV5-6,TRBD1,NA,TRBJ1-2,CASSSGQGRRGYTF,TGTGCCAGCAGCTCTGGACAGGGTCGGCGTGGCTACACCTTC
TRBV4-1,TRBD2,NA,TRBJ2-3,CASSQDSGGSADTQYF,TGCGCCAGCAGCCAAGATAGCGGGGGGTCCGCAGATACGCAGTATTTT
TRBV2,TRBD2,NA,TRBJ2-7,CASSAGLASHEQYF,TGTGCCAGCAGCGCGGGACTAGCGTCCCACGAGCAGTACTTC
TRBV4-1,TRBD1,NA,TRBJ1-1,CASSQQGARYTEAFF,TGCGCCAGCAGCCAACAGGGGGCGAGGTACACTGAAGCTTTCTTT
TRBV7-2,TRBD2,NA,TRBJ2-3,CASKAGAVDTQYF,TGTGCCAGCAAAGCGGGGGCGGTAGATACGCAGTATTTT
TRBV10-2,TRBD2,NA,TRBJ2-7,CASSEATWGGRALYEQYF,TGCGCCAGCAGTGAGGCCACGTGGGGCGGGAGGGCCCTGTACGAGCAGTACTTC
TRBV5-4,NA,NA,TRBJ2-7,CASSWGAGTYEQYF,TGTGCCAGCAGCTGGGGAGCAGGCACCTACGAGCAGTACTTC
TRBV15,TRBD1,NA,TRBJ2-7,CATSRDVTGGLDEQYF,TGTGCCACCAGCAGAGATGTGACAGGGGGTCTCGACGAGCAGTACTTC
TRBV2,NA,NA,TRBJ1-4,CASSAPGLGDEKLFF,TGTGCCAGCAGCGCCCCGGGACTAGGGGATGAAAAACTGTTTTTT
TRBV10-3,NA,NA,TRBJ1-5,CAISESAPTDLGSNQPQHF,TGTGCCATCAGTGAGTCCGCCCCCACTGACTTAGGTAGCAATCAGCCCCAGCATTTT
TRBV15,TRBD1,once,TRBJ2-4,CATSRQQGDIQYF,TGTGCCACCAGCAGACAACAGGGGGACATTCAGTACTTC
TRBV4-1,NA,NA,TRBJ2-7,CASSQTATGLSSYEQYF,TGCGCCAGCAGCCAAACAGCTACGGGACTTAGCTCCTACGAGCAGTACTTC
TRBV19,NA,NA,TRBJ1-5,CASSTKGNQPQHF,TGTGCCAGTAGTACGAAGGGGAATCAGCCCCAGCATTTT